These T cell receptor beta chains were read from a single sample in a study of OX40 agonist ivuxolimab in advanced cancers. Repertoires were generated with immunoSEQ multiplex PCR, while TCRdb's copy carries only in-frame clones and drops some. The sample comprises about 72,000 clones, over 75% of which are singletons, and under 1% rests with the top ten. The starting material was CD4+ or CD8+ T cells sorted from blood, obtained in a trial of the OX40 agonist ivuxolimab. These receptors were obtained from an adult with an advanced solid tumor such as melanoma, head and neck, liver or kidney cancer. Each CDR3 is given with its conserved first and last residue. Fields, in order: CDR3 length, D gene, J gene, clone size, V gene, CDR3 DNA, CDR3 protein. The D gene is left open where the match is weak. A row's size may be missing; if present it is once, few, many or a size class.

12 - TRBJ2-3 once TRBV2 TGTGCCAGCAGTGGAGACACAGATACGCAGTATTTT CASSGDTDTQYF
14 - TRBJ1-4 - TRBV19 TGTGCCAGTACCCGGTCCGCAACTAATGAAAAACTGTTTTTT CASTRSATNEKLFF
13 - TRBJ2-7 once TRBV28 TGTGCCAGCAGTAGGCCGGGGCCGTCCGAGCAGTACTTC CASSRPGPSEQYF
14 TRBD1 TRBJ1-6 - TRBV28 TGTGCCAGCAGGGTTGACAGGGGAAGTTCACCCCTCCACTTT CASRVDRGSSPLHF
16 - TRBJ2-3 - TRBV9 TGTGCCAGCAGCGTCTCGGGGCGGGGATTGGGAGATACGCAGTATTTT CASSVSGRGLGDTQYF
13 - TRBJ2-1 - TRBV19 TGTGCCAGTAAGTCAAACCCCTACAATGAGCAGTTCTTC CASKSNPYNEQFF
13 TRBD1 TRBJ1-3 - TRBV7-9 TGTGCCAGCAGCTTGGGACAGGGGGACACCATATATTTT CASSLGQGDTIYF
17 TRBD1 TRBJ1-5 - TRBV7-8 TGTGCCAGCAGCTTAGCGAGGACAGGGGGCACCAATCAGCCCCAGCATTTT CASSLARTGGTNQPQHF
15 - TRBJ1-2 - TRBV5-1 TGCGCCAGCAGCCCCGACGGGCCCCCTAACTATGGCTACACCTTC CASSPDGPPNYGYTF
14 - TRBJ2-1 - TRBV29-1 TGCAGCCACAGGTCCAACTACCCCTACAATGAGCAGTTCTTC CSHRSNYPYNEQFF
19 TRBD2 TRBJ2-1 - TRBV5-1 TGCGCCAGCAGCTTGAGGACTAGCGGGGGCCCAGCGGTCGACAATGAGCAGTTCTTC CASSLRTSGGPAVDNEQFF
14 - TRBJ1-6 - TRBV11-2 TGTGCCAGCAGCTTAGTGAGGTTTCGGTCACCCCTCCACTTT CASSLVRFRSPLHF
17 TRBD2 TRBJ2-1 - TRBV9 TGTGCCAGCAGCCCCCGTCGGGTAGCGGGAGGGTACAATGAGCAGTTCTTC CASSPRRVAGGYNEQFF
16 - TRBJ1-6 - TRBV28 TGTGCCAGTGGGGGAGGGCAGCCAAGGTCGGGTTCACCCCTCCACTTT CASGGGQPRSGSPLHF
12 - TRBJ2-2 - TRBV27 TGTGCCAGCAGCGAGTACACCGGGGAGCTGTTTTTT CASSEYTGELFF
16 - TRBJ1-5 - TRBV2 TGTGCCAGCAGTGAGGGGGGCGCGGTGAGCAATCAGCCCCAGCATTTT CASSEGGAVSNQPQHF
15 - TRBJ1-3 - TRBV6-1 TGTGCCAGCAGTCTACGGCAGGAGGCCGGAAACACCATATATTTT CASSLRQEAGNTIYF
17 TRBD2 TRBJ2-3 - TRBV27 TGTGCCAGCAGTCGTCCGGGACTAGCGGCTAGCACAGATACGCAGTATTTT CASSRPGLAASTDTQYF
14 TRBD1 TRBJ2-5 - TRBV7-3 TGTGCCAGCAGCTCGGGGACAGGGGAAGAGACCCAGTACTTC CASSSGTGEETQYF
13 - TRBJ2-7 - TRBV9 TGTGCCAGCAGCGTAGGAGACGGGACCGAGCAGTACTTC CASSVGDGTEQYF
15 TRBD1 TRBJ2-7 - TRBV10-2 TGCGCCAGCAGGGAGCCGGGACAGGGGACCTACGAGCAGTACTTC CASREPGQGTYEQYF
14 TRBD1 TRBJ1-2 - TRBV10-3 TGTGCCATCAGTGAGTCTACCGGGACAGGGGCCACTTACTTC CAISESTGTGATYF
15 TRBD1 TRBJ2-2 - TRBV27 TGTGCCAGCAAAAGCAGGGACAGGGACACCGGGGAGCTGTTTTTT CASKSRDRDTGELFF
14 TRBD1 TRBJ1-1 - TRBV30 TGTGCCTGGAGCGAGGGACAGGGTTACACTGAAGCTTTCTTT CAWSEGQGYTEAFF
15 - TRBJ1-5 - TRBV7-9 TGTGCCAGCAGCTTAAGTGACGGGGGCAATCAGCCCCAGCATTTT CASSLSDGGNQPQHF
14 TRBD2 TRBJ2-1 few TRBV6-4 TGTGCCAGCAGTGTATCTGGGACTAGCGAGAGGCAGTTCTTC CASSVSGTSERQFF
15 - TRBJ2-6 - TRBV4-1 TGCGCCAGCAGTCCGGAGGGAAAAGGGGCCAACGTCCTGACTTTC CASSPEGKGANVLTF
14 TRBD1 TRBJ2-3 - TRBV18 TGTGCCAGCTCACCCAGGGGGAGTACAGATACGCAGTATTTT CASSPRGSTDTQYF
14 - TRBJ1-1 - TRBV5-4 TGTGCCAGCAGTCCAGACAGGATGAACACTGAAGCTTTCTTT CASSPDRMNTEAFF
10 - TRBJ1-1 - TRBV6-5 TGTGCCAGCAGGGGGGTTGCGGCTTTCTTT CASRGVAAFF
14 - TRBJ1-5 - TRBV7-8 TGTGCCAGCAGCCGTGACACGGGCAATCAGCCCCAGCATTTT CASSRDTGNQPQHF
14 - TRBJ1-1 - TRBV11-2 TGTGCCAGCAGCTCGGGGGTATCACGGACTGAAGCTTTCTTT CASSSGVSRTEAFF
14 TRBD1 TRBJ2-3 - TRBV28 TGTGCCAGCAGTTTGGACAGGAACACAGATACGCAGTATTTT CASSLDRNTDTQYF
13 - TRBJ1-2 - TRBV30 TGTGCCTGGAGTGTGGACCGTTACTATGGCTACACCTTC CAWSVDRYYGYTF
15 TRBD2 TRBJ2-7 - TRBV5-1 TGCGCCAGCAAAATGGGGGCGGGAGGCTCCTACGAGCAGTACTTC CASKMGAGGSYEQYF
13 - TRBJ2-3 - TRBV5-4 TGTGCCAGCAGCGTCCGATGGGCAGATACGCAGTATTTT CASSVRWADTQYF
14 - TRBJ2-3 - TRBV5-1 TGCGCCAGCACCAGACTAGAGAGCACAGATACGCAGTATTTT CASTRLESTDTQYF
14 - TRBJ2-3 - TRBV30 TGTGCCTGGAGTTTTTCCGGGGGCACAGATACGCAGTATTTT CAWSFSGGTDTQYF
15 TRBD2 TRBJ2-1 - TRBV6-5 TGTGCCAGCAGTTACGGCGGGGGGTCCTACAATGAGCAGTTCTTC CASSYGGGSYNEQFF
14 - TRBJ2-5 - TRBV5-5 TGTGCCAGCAGCTTGGTAGGGGACGGGGAGACCCAGTACTTC CASSLVGDGETQYF
14 TRBD2 TRBJ2-5 - TRBV30 TGTGCCTCGGGGGGAGAGGCTGGACAAGAGACCCAGTACTTC CASGGEAGQETQYF
14 - TRBJ1-1 - TRBV27 TGTGCCAGCAGCCCCGGGACGAGGGTAGCTGAAGCTTTCTTT CASSPGTRVAEAFF